Listed below are T cell receptor beta chains from one sample, sequenced in a study of blood T cell repertoires in COVID-19. Profiled with immunoSEQ multiplex PCR; TCRdb holds only in-frame clones, not every one. The sample gives 250,000 to 350,000 clones, 75% to 90% of which show up once; approximately 12% is in the top ten. Sequenced input: peripheral blood. These receptors were collected from a woman aged 55-70 years with acute or convalescent COVID-19. Both conserved end residues are part of each CDR3. Fields, in order: D gene, clone size, J gene, V gene, CDR3 DNA, CDR3 protein. The D gene is left open where the match is weak. A row's size may be missing; if present it is once, few, many or a size class.

d_gene: TRBD2; abundance: .; j_gene: TRBJ2-7; v_gene: TRBV2; CDR3nt: TGTGCCAGCGGAGACGGGGGGAACTACGAGCAGTACTTC; CDR3aa: CASGDGGNYEQYF
d_gene: TRBD1; abundance: .; j_gene: TRBJ1-4; v_gene: TRBV19; CDR3nt: TGTGCCAGTAGTTCGCACAGGGGCCCCCCTAATGAAAAACTGTTTTTT; CDR3aa: CASSSHRGPPNEKLFF
d_gene: .; abundance: .; j_gene: TRBJ1-4; v_gene: TRBV7-2; CDR3nt: TGTGCCAGCAGCTTAGCGTCAGCTGGAGATGGGAAACTGTTTTTT; CDR3aa: CASSLASAGDGKLFF
d_gene: TRBD1; abundance: .; j_gene: TRBJ1-1; v_gene: TRBV11-2; CDR3nt: TGTGCCAGCAGCTTCGGGACAGGGGACCTCGGCGGAGCTTTCTTT; CDR3aa: CASSFGTGDLGGAFF
d_gene: .; abundance: .; j_gene: TRBJ2-1; v_gene: TRBV7-6; CDR3nt: TGTGCCAGCAGCTTAGCTGACGCGGGCCGGGTGGACAATGAGCAGTTCTTC; CDR3aa: CASSLADAGRVDNEQFF
d_gene: TRBD1; abundance: .; j_gene: TRBJ2-3; v_gene: TRBV15; CDR3nt: TGTGCCACCAGCAAAGGGCTTTGGGACAGGAGTGCAGATACGCAGTATTTT; CDR3aa: CATSKGLWDRSADTQYF
d_gene: TRBD1; abundance: .; j_gene: TRBJ2-3; v_gene: TRBV11-2; CDR3nt: TGTGCCAGCAGGGGACAGTTAGCTAGCACAGATACGCAGTATTTT; CDR3aa: CASRGQLASTDTQYF
d_gene: .; abundance: .; j_gene: TRBJ2-5; v_gene: TRBV18; CDR3nt: TGTGCCAGCTCACCAAATGGCGTAGCATCGCAAGAGACCCAGTACTTC; CDR3aa: CASSPNGVASQETQYF
d_gene: .; abundance: .; j_gene: TRBJ2-7; v_gene: TRBV5-1; CDR3nt: TGCGCCAGCAGCTTGGCGCCGTGGCTCGAGCAGTACTTC; CDR3aa: CASSLAPWLEQYF
d_gene: TRBD1; abundance: few; j_gene: TRBJ2-3; v_gene: TRBV27; CDR3nt: TGTGCCAGCAGTTCCGTCAACAGGGGAGTGGGCACAGATACGCAGTATTTT; CDR3aa: CASSSVNRGVGTDTQYF
d_gene: TRBD1; abundance: once; j_gene: TRBJ2-1; v_gene: TRBV14; CDR3nt: TGTGCCAGCGGTCCGGGACAGGGAAGGTACAATGAGCAGTTCTTC; CDR3aa: CASGPGQGRYNEQFF
d_gene: TRBD1; abundance: .; j_gene: TRBJ2-5; v_gene: TRBV5-1; CDR3nt: TGCGCCAGCAGCCAAAAACAGGGGGCGGGGGAGACCCAGTACTTC; CDR3aa: CASSQKQGAGETQYF
d_gene: TRBD2; abundance: .; j_gene: TRBJ2-2; v_gene: TRBV5-1; CDR3nt: TGCGCCAGCAGCTTGCGAACGACTAGCGGGTGGGTCTCGAACACCGGGGAGCTGTTTTTT; CDR3aa: CASSLRTTSGWVSNTGELFF
d_gene: .; abundance: .; j_gene: TRBJ1-6; v_gene: TRBV9; CDR3nt: TGTGCCAGCAGCGCCGGACAGAAAAATTCACCCCTCCACTTT; CDR3aa: CASSAGQKNSPLHF
d_gene: TRBD2; abundance: .; j_gene: TRBJ2-4; v_gene: TRBV5-1; CDR3nt: TGCGCCAGCAATAGTCGACCGGGACTAGCGGGAGGCCGGGAAAACATTCAGTACTTC; CDR3aa: CASNSRPGLAGGRENIQYF
d_gene: .; abundance: .; j_gene: TRBJ1-1; v_gene: TRBV11-2; CDR3nt: TGTGCCAGCAGCTTCCTTGATCGCGCTGAAGCTTTCTTT; CDR3aa: CASSFLDRAEAFF
d_gene: TRBD2; abundance: .; j_gene: TRBJ2-1; v_gene: TRBV9; CDR3nt: TGTGCCAGCAGCTTTGAGGGACTAGCGGCGTACAATGAGCAGTTCTTC; CDR3aa: CASSFEGLAAYNEQFF
d_gene: TRBD1; abundance: .; j_gene: TRBJ2-7; v_gene: TRBV28; CDR3nt: TGTGCCAGCAGTCCCCGGGGACAGGGTATTACCGAGCAGTACTTC; CDR3aa: CASSPRGQGITEQYF
d_gene: .; abundance: .; j_gene: TRBJ2-3; v_gene: TRBV3-1/TRBV3-2; CDR3nt: TGTGCCAGCAGCCCGGGACTCGTCAAAAGCACAGATACGCAGTATTTT; CDR3aa: CASSPGLVKSTDTQYF
d_gene: TRBD2; abundance: .; j_gene: TRBJ2-1; v_gene: TRBV7-3; CDR3nt: TGTGCCAGCAGCTTGATTGGCGGGAGTCTCGGGAATGAGCAGTTCTTC; CDR3aa: CASSLIGGSLGNEQFF
d_gene: .; abundance: .; j_gene: TRBJ2-7; v_gene: TRBV7-3; CDR3nt: TGTGCCAGCAGCCTGGGGCAGAACTACGAGCAGTACTTC; CDR3aa: CASSLGQNYEQYF
d_gene: TRBD1; abundance: .; j_gene: TRBJ1-4; v_gene: TRBV2; CDR3nt: TGTGCCAGCCGGGACAGGGGGCCCGAAAAACTGTTTTTT; CDR3aa: CASRDRGPEKLFF
d_gene: TRBD2; abundance: .; j_gene: TRBJ2-7; v_gene: TRBV7-9; CDR3nt: TGTGCCAGCAGCTTAGCGTCCGGACTAGCGGGGCTCTCCTACGAGCAGTACTTC; CDR3aa: CASSLASGLAGLSYEQYF
d_gene: .; abundance: few; j_gene: TRBJ1-2; v_gene: TRBV6-2/TRBV6-3; CDR3nt: TGTGCCAGCAGTTACTCGACAGCCCCCTATGGCTACACCTTC; CDR3aa: CASSYSTAPYGYTF
d_gene: TRBD1; abundance: .; j_gene: TRBJ2-5; v_gene: TRBV9; CDR3nt: TGTGCCAGCAGCGTCTCCTTAGGGGGCGGAGAGACCCAGTACTTC; CDR3aa: CASSVSLGGGETQYF
d_gene: .; abundance: .; j_gene: TRBJ1-5; v_gene: TRBV6-2/TRBV6-3; CDR3nt: TGTGCCAGCAGTTACTCCCCGGAGGGGTGGAATCAGCCCCAGCATTTT; CDR3aa: CASSYSPEGWNQPQHF
d_gene: TRBD2; abundance: .; j_gene: TRBJ2-1; v_gene: TRBV19; CDR3nt: TGTGCCAGTGGCGGGACTAGAGGAAATGAGCAGTTCTTC; CDR3aa: CASGGTRGNEQFF
d_gene: .; abundance: .; j_gene: TRBJ1-2; v_gene: TRBV6-6; CDR3nt: TGTGCCAGCAGTTACTCAGACAGCAACGGCTACACCTTC; CDR3aa: CASSYSDSNGYTF
d_gene: TRBD1; abundance: .; j_gene: TRBJ2-7; v_gene: TRBV6-5; CDR3nt: TGTGCCAGCAGCAGGACAGGGCCAAGCGAGCAGTACTTC; CDR3aa: CASSRTGPSEQYF
d_gene: .; abundance: .; j_gene: TRBJ1-1; v_gene: TRBV12-3/TRBV12-4; CDR3nt: TGTGCCAGCATGCCCGGGTTCAACACTGAAGCTTTCTTT; CDR3aa: CASMPGFNTEAFF
d_gene: TRBD1; abundance: .; j_gene: TRBJ1-1; v_gene: TRBV2; CDR3nt: TGTGCCAGCAGTCCTACAGGGGGCACTGAAGCTTTCTTT; CDR3aa: CASSPTGGTEAFF
d_gene: .; abundance: .; j_gene: TRBJ1-5; v_gene: TRBV6-4; CDR3nt: TGTGCCAGCAGCGGAGGCAGGGGTCAGCCCCAGCATTTT; CDR3aa: CASSGGRGQPQHF
d_gene: .; abundance: .; j_gene: TRBJ1-5; v_gene: TRBV18; CDR3nt: TGTGCCAGCTCAACCAAAGAGAGCAATCAGCCCCAGCATTTT; CDR3aa: CASSTKESNQPQHF
d_gene: .; abundance: .; j_gene: TRBJ2-3; v_gene: TRBV7-2; CDR3nt: TGTGCCAGCAGCCCAACAGATACGCAGTATTTT; CDR3aa: CASSPTDTQYF
d_gene: .; abundance: .; j_gene: TRBJ1-3; v_gene: TRBV4-1; CDR3nt: TGCGCCAGCAACCCTATGGAGGGATCCGGTTCAGGAAACACCATATATTTT; CDR3aa: CASNPMEGSGSGNTIYF
d_gene: .; abundance: .; j_gene: TRBJ2-7; v_gene: TRBV5-1; CDR3nt: TGCGCCAGCAGCGAACAGCATAACTACGAGCAGTACTTC; CDR3aa: CASSEQHNYEQYF
d_gene: .; abundance: .; j_gene: TRBJ1-2; v_gene: TRBV7-9; CDR3nt: TGTGCCAGCAGCTTTAGAGGCGAAGGTGGCTACACCTTC; CDR3aa: CASSFRGEGGYTF
d_gene: .; abundance: .; j_gene: TRBJ1-4; v_gene: TRBV6-5; CDR3nt: TGTGCCACCAGAAGCCCTAATGAAAAACTGTTTTTT; CDR3aa: CATRSPNEKLFF